What follows are 13 T cell receptor beta chains derived from one specimen sequenced in a study of T cells after yellow fever vaccination. TCRdb reprocessed the 5' RACE reads with MiXCR, giving one entry per CDR3 protein. The sample holds about 340,000 distinct CDR3 sequences, 7.5% to 9% seen once. The sequences come from PBMCs, collected on the day of the first yellow fever vaccination. The receptors were sampled from a man younger than 35 who received the YFV17D yellow fever vaccine.

A few counts support this clonotype. The rearrangement links TRBV7-9 to TRBJ2-1, with D uncertain. Trimming took 2 bases from V and 0 from J, leaving 8 bases between them. The CDR3 has 15 amino acids. From germline, CDR1 is SEHNR and CDR2 FQNEAQ (reference sequence). The CDR3 bases are TGTGCCAGCAGCTTACTCCAGAGCTCCTACAATGAGCAGTTCTTC. Its protein is CASSLLQSSYNEQFF.

This clonotype was counted only a few times. The chain recombines TRBV24-1 with TRBJ2-3; possibly TRBD2 for D (7 bases). The CDR3 contains 14 residues. Germline CDR1 and CDR2: KGHDR and SFDVKD. V was clipped by 4 bases and J by 8 bases, with 15 bases between them. The CDR3 loop reads CATSDDRTGGTQYF. In DNA form, the CDR3 reads TGTGCCACCAGTGACGACAGGACGGGGGGTACGCAGTATTTT.

This rearrangement joins TRBV7-3 to TRBJ2-1; the D is unclear. The CDR3 is 13 amino acids. CDR1 and CDR2 (germline): SGHTA, FQGTGA. V gave up 5 bases and J gave up 7 bases, with 12 bases separating them. CDR3 region: CASSPGMTNEQFF. The CDR3 bases are TGTGCCAGCAGCCCCGGAATGACGAATGAGCAGTTCTTC.

The chain is built from TRBV20-1 and TRBJ2-5, with TRBD2 as a possible D gene (5 bases). The length of the CDR3 is 13 residues. Trimming took 6 bases from V and 5 from J, leaving 16 bases between them. Germline V gene data show CDR1 as DFQATT and CDR2 as SNEGSKA (reference sequence). CDR3 residues: CSAPQSGYETQYF. CDR3 bases: TGCAGTGCCCCGCAATCGGGGTACGAGACCCAGTACTTC.

This clonotype was observed many times. The rearrangement uses TRBV6-2 or TRBV6-3 and TRBJ1-5; weak D call: TRBD1 (5 bases). Germline CDR1 reads MNHEY; CDR2 reads SVGEGT. The CDR3 is 12 amino acids. The V and J ends lost 7 bases and 6 bases respectively, with 10 bases between them. The CDR3: CASMGVSQPQHF. CDR3 bases: TGTGCCAGCATGGGGGTTAGTCAGCCCCAGCATTTT.

The V call is TRBV5-4, the J call TRBJ2-6; D is uncertain. The CDR3 totals 15 residues. The V gene lost 5 bases and the J gene lost 1 base, with 10 bases spanning the gap. Germline V lookup: CDR1 SGHNT, CDR2 YYREEE (reference sequence). In DNA form, the CDR3 reads TGTGCCAGCAGGTTGCCAGGTTCTGGGGCCAACGTCCTGACTTTC. It codes for CASRLPGSGANVLTF.

This clonotype was picked up many times. The chain joins TRBV3-1 to TRBJ2-2, with 11 positions matching TRBD2. This CDR3 is 15 amino acids long. Trimming removed 2 bases from V and 5 bases from J; junction bases left unmatched: 1. The germline V gene has CDR1 LGHDT and CDR2 YNNKEL (reference sequence). CDR3: CASSQRLAGTGELFF. CDR3 DNA sequence: TGTGCCAGCAGCCAAAGACTAGCGGGGACCGGGGAGCTGTTTTTT.

This clonotype turned up a few times. V usage is TRBV10-3 and J usage is TRBJ2-1, with 11 bases identical to TRBD1. The germline gives CDR1 ENHRY, CDR2 SYGVKD. CDR3 length: 20 residues. J lost 5 bases, V lost 3 bases, and 18 bases had no gene match. The CDR3 sequence is CAISDHGKKTGTGGNNEQFF. The CDR3 region has the DNA TGTGCCATCAGTGACCACGGCAAAAAAACCGGGACAGGGGGGAACAATGAGCAGTTCTTC.

This clonotype was detected a few times. The CDR3: CASSPTAGNYGYTF. The CDR3 DNA is TGTGCCAGCAGCCCCACAGCGGGCAACTATGGCTACACCTTC. The chain recombines TRBV3-1 with TRBJ1-2; unclear D gene. Germline lookup yields CDR1 LGHDT and CDR2 YNNKEL (reference sequence). Deletions cut 4 bases from V and 2 bases from J, with 11 bases between. This CDR3 comprises 14 residues.

The rearrangement joins TRBV7-2 to TRBJ1-1; unclear D gene. The CDR3 loop spans 12 amino acids. Looked up from germline, CDR1 is SGHTA and CDR2 is FQGNSA. V dropped 4 bases and J dropped 6 bases, with 9 bases sitting between them. CDR3 sequence (DNA): TGTGCCAGCAGCTCCCACAAAGCTGAAGCTTTCTTT. This gives the protein CASSSHKAEAFF.

This rearrangement joins TRBV7-2 to TRBJ1-5, with D unclear. The CDR3 is made up of 13 amino acids. The ends were cut back, 5 bases at V and 4 bases at J, with 9 bases in the middle. The germline V gene encodes CDR1 SGHTA and CDR2 FQGNSA. CDR3 sequence (DNA): TGTGCCAGCAGCCGTGACTGGAATCAGCCCCAGCATTTT. Translating it yields CASSRDWNQPQHF.

The J gene is TRBJ1-2, the V gene TRBV5-4; D remains unclear. V dropped 0 bases and J dropped 4 bases, with 10 bases sitting between them. CDR3 length: 14 amino acids. Germline V gives CDR1 SGHNT, CDR2 YYREEE (reference sequence). The CDR3, as DNA: TGTGCCAGCAGCTTGGCGCAGCAAAGCTATGGCTACACCTTC. This gives the protein CASSLAQQSYGYTF.

This clonotype turned up a few times. The J gene is TRBJ2-3, the V gene TRBV20-1; 13 bases are a match to TRBD2. Germline V gene data show CDR1 as DFQATT and CDR2 as SNEGSKA (reference sequence). Losses at the gene ends were 6 bases for V and 5 bases for J; bases not matched to a gene: 8. The CDR3 is 15 residues long. DNA of the CDR3: TGCAGTGCCGCTGGGACTAGCGGGGTTGTAGATACGCAGTATTTT. It is translated as CSAAGTSGVVDTQYF.